A single T cell receptor beta chain is shown here with its context. The entry originates in a study of blood T cell repertoires in COVID-19. Study-wide background: Whether acute or convalescent, the COVID-19 samples came from the United States, Italy and Spain.

The germline CDR1 and CDR2 sequences are MDHEN and SYDVKM. Trimming took 5 bases from V and 2 from J, leaving 13 bases between them. The CDR3 length is 15 residues. As originally analysed: The assay estimated nucleated cells by amplifying reference gene primers. TCRdb keeps only in-frame clones here, not all; method: immunoSEQ multiplex PCR. The D gene and trimming were derived from the DNA, and the V and J assignments and clone size from that table. The sample yields under 45,000 clones, roughly 88% seen once. Sequencing used peripheral blood. The TCR comes from a middle-aged woman with acute or convalescent COVID-19. The chain uses TRBV28 and TRBJ2-1, with D uncertain. The CDR3 reads CASSPRIDAYNEQFF. In DNA form, the CDR3 reads TGTGCCAGCAGTCCTAGGATAGATGCCTACAATGAGCAGTTCTTC.